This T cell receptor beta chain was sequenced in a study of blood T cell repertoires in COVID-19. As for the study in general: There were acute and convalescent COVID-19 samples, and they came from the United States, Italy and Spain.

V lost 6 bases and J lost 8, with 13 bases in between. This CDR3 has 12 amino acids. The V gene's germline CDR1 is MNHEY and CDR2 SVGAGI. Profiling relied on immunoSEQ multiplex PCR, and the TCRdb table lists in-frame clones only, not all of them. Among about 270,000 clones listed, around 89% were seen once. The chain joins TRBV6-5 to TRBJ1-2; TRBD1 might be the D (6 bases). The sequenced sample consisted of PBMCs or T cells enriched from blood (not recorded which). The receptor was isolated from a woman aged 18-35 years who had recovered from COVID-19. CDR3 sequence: CASRGAPGGYTF. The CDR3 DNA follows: TGTGCCAGCAGGGGGGCCCCGGGCGGCTACACCTTC.